These 18 T cell receptor beta chains originate from one sample sequenced in a study of shared clonotypes between healthy human individuals (dated by TCRdb to the early 2020s). Receptors were amplified or captured by the immunoSEQ multiplex PCR assay. TCRdb's version of the immuneACCESS table is confined to in-frame rearrangements and falls short of the full clone set. An unresolved V gene accounts for under half of the shortfall where checked; the remainder is of unknown origin. The sample has roughly 570,000 clones on record, about 98% of them singletons. 0.3% of the sample goes to the ten largest clones. CD8 naive samples consisted of CD45RO-negative cells that were positively selected for CCR7, yielding a CD45RA+CCR7+ population without TemRA cells. Material: naive CD8+ T cells sorted from blood. Interpreted using the paper, the cell subset or site label stands for: CD45RA+CCR7+. These TCRs come from a man under 40 in good health.

The chain carries TRBV25-1 and TRBJ2-7, with 8 bases aligning to TRBD1. The germline V gene has CDR1 MGHDK and CDR2 SYGVNS. V was clipped by 5 bases and J by 7 bases; unmatched bases: 7. The length of the CDR3 is 13 residues. The CDR3 region is CASSRGQEDEQYF. CDR3 bases: TGTGCCAGCAGTCGGGGACAGGAAGATGAGCAGTACTTC.

V usage is TRBV11-2 and J usage is TRBJ2-1; D is unresolved. The CDR3 extends over 15 amino acids. CDR1 and CDR2 from the germline V gene are SGHAT and FQNNGV. V was clipped by 3 bases and J by 0 bases, with 9 bases between them. The CDR3: CASSFRRSSYNEQFF. The CDR3 DNA is TGTGCCAGCAGCTTTCGACGTAGCTCCTACAATGAGCAGTTCTTC.

The J gene is TRBJ2-7, the V gene TRBV9; 7 nucleotides agree with TRBD1. The CDR3 sequence is 17 residues long. The germline CDR1 and CDR2 sequences are SGDLS and YYNGEE. Trimming cost V 0 bases and J 5 bases; bases outside gene matches: 14. CDR3 sequence (DNA): TGTGCCAGCAGCGTAGGGCCGGGACAGTTGCCGTTGAACGAGCAGTACTTC. Translating gives CASSVGPGQLPLNEQYF.

The V gene is TRBV29-1, the J gene TRBJ2-7; D is unclear. V dropped 4 bases and J dropped 5 bases, with 12 bases sitting between them. Per the germline V gene, CDR1 is SQVTM and CDR2 is ANQGSEA. The CDR3 sequence is 12 residues long. CDR3 sequence (DNA): TGCAGCGTTGTTGGGGATCCGGACGAGCAGTACTTC. Its translation is CSVVGDPDEQYF.

The chain combines TRBV7-9 with TRBJ2-3; TRBD1 matches 8 bases. V lost 5 bases, J lost 2 bases, and 6 bases stayed unmatched. The CDR3 totals 15 residues. From germline, CDR1 is SEHNR and CDR2 FQNEAQ (reference sequence). In DNA form, the CDR3 reads TGTGCCAGCAGCCCCCACAGGGGGTCCACAGATACGCAGTATTTT. Its protein product is CASSPHRGSTDTQYF. The full variable domain, rest sourced from reference TRBV7-9 and TRBJ2-3, is DTGVSQNPRHKITKRGQNVTFRCDPISEHNRLYWYRQTLGQGPEFLTYFQNEAQLEKSRLLSDRFSAERPKGSFSTLEIQRTEQGDSAMYLCASSPHRGSTDTQYFGPGTRLTVL.

The rearrangement uses TRBV15 and TRBJ2-1; D is unresolved. The germline V gene has CDR1 LNHNV and CDR2 YYDKDF (reference sequence). There are 13 residues in the CDR3. V lost 5 bases and J 6 bases, leaving 11 bases between the germline ends. The chain's CDR3 is CATSSSTGNEQFF. In nucleotides, the CDR3 is TGTGCCACCAGCTCAAGTACTGGCAATGAGCAGTTCTTC.

DNA for the CDR3: TGTGCCAGCAGTTACTCGGGGTTTTCGGTCTACGAGCAGTACTTC. It is translated as CASSYSGFSVYEQYF. This chain connects TRBV6-5 to TRBJ2-7; D unresolved. Trimming left V 0 bases short and J 3 bases short, with 12 bases between. The CDR3 is 15 residues long. In germline, CDR1 is MNHEY, CDR2 SVGAGI.

The chain recombines TRBV2 with TRBJ2-3, with D hard to call. The ends were cut back, 7 bases at V and 4 bases at J, with 6 bases in the middle. The CDR3 sequence is 11 residues long. The V gene's germline CDR1 is SNHLY and CDR2 FYNNEI. The CDR3 DNA follows: TGTGCCAGCATTTTAGCAGATACGCAGTATTTT. As protein: CASILADTQYF.

The chain links TRBV27 to TRBJ2-7; 8 positions match TRBD2. This CDR3 region has 15 residues. With V trimmed by 6 bases and J by 2 bases, 9 bases remained unmatched. The germline gives CDR1 MNHEY, CDR2 SMNVEV (reference sequence). CDR3 sequence reads: CASSGGVAGTYEQYF. CDR3 nucleotide sequence: TGTGCCAGCAGCGGGGGGGTAGCGGGGACCTACGAGCAGTACTTC.

V is TRBV11-1 and J is TRBJ1-1; D ambiguous. Germline values: CDR1 SGHAT, CDR2 FQDESV (reference sequence). The CDR3 is 14 amino acids. The ends were cut back, 6 bases at V and 7 bases at J, with 18 bases in the middle. The CDR3 region is CASSYAPPAGEAFF. In nucleotides, the CDR3 is TGTGCCAGCAGTTACGCCCCGCCCGCAGGTGAAGCTTTCTTT. Full variable domain (remainder filled in from reference TRBV11-1 and TRBJ1-1): EAEVAQSPRYKITEKSQAVAFWCDPISGHATLYWYRQILGQGPELLVQFQDESVVDDSQLPKDRFSAERLKGVDSTLKIQPAELGDSAMYLCASSYAPPAGEAFFGQGTRLTVV.

V usage is TRBV7-8 and J usage is TRBJ2-5; 9 nucleotides agree with TRBD1. The CDR3 loop spans 14 amino acids. CDR1 is SGHVS, CDR2 FQNEAQ, per germline. V trimming: 3 bases; J trimming: 7 bases; junction bases outside the gene matches: 6. In nucleotides, the CDR3 is TGTGCCAGCAGCTTTAGACAGGGGGTGGTGACCCAGTACTTC. Encoded protein: CASSFRQGVVTQYF.

V is TRBV18 and J is TRBJ2-5, with D hard to call. The ends were cut back, 3 bases at V and 5 bases at J, with 13 bases in the middle. The CDR3 extends over 14 amino acids. The V gene's germline CDR1 is KGHSH and CDR2 LQKENI. CDR3 sequence: CASSPRPPEETQYF. DNA of the CDR3: TGTGCCAGCTCACCCCGTCCCCCCGAGGAGACCCAGTACTTC.

This chain joins TRBV11-2 and TRBJ2-2; D gene uncertain. There are 12 residues in the CDR3. CDR1 and CDR2 from the germline V gene are SGHAT and FQNNGV. Trimming removed 4 bases from V and 7 bases from J, with 7 bases in between. The CDR3 loop reads CASSSDDGELFF. CDR3 in DNA: TGTGCCAGCAGCTCCGACGACGGGGAGCTGTTTTTT.

The rearrangement joins TRBV7-9 to TRBJ2-5; D gene ambiguous. Trimming left V 0 bases short and J 2 bases short, with 7 bases between. Germline-derived CDR1 and CDR2 are SEHNR and FQNEAQ (reference sequence). The CDR3 extends over 14 amino acids. The CDR3 region is CASSLAFRQETQYF. The CDR3 region has the DNA TGTGCCAGCAGCTTAGCATTTAGACAAGAGACCCAGTACTTC. Full variable domain (outside the CDR3, taken from reference TRBV7-9 and TRBJ2-5): DTGVSQNPRHKITKRGQNVTFRCDPISEHNRLYWYRQTLGQGPEFLTYFQNEAQLEKSRLLSDRFSAERPKGSFSTLEIQRTEQGDSAMYLCASSLAFRQETQYFGPGTRLLVL.

The chain uses TRBV9 and TRBJ1-4; tentative D call: TRBD1 (6 bases). Trimming removed 0 bases at V and 2 bases at J, with 11 bases between. The germline V gene encodes CDR1 SGDLS and CDR2 YYNGEE. This CDR3 has 16 amino acids. The CDR3, as DNA: TGTGCCAGCAGCGTAGAAGGGGGGACTACTAATGAAAAACTGTTTTTT. It is translated as CASSVEGGTTNEKLFF.

The rearrangement links TRBV11-2 to TRBJ2-1, with unresolved D. The V gene lost 2 bases and the J gene lost 5 bases, with 10 bases spanning the gap. The CDR3 runs 14 residues. From germline, CDR1 is SGHAT and CDR2 FQNNGV. The CDR3 DNA reads TGTGCCAGCAGCTTACCGGACGCAAACAATGAGCAGTTCTTC. It is translated as CASSLPDANNEQFF.

V usage is TRBV5-4 and J usage is TRBJ2-4; the D gene could be TRBD1 or TRBD2 (5 bases each). Trimming stripped 1 base from V and 2 bases from J, with 16 bases between. The CDR3 is made up of 17 amino acids. Per germline, CDR1 SGHNT and CDR2 YYREEE (reference sequence). CDR3 nucleotides: TGTGCCAGCAGCTTGTTATATGAGCCGGGGCCCAAAAACATTCAGTACTTC. Translating it yields CASSLLYEPGPKNIQYF.

This rearrangement joins TRBV6-4 to TRBJ2-1; no clear D. Trimming took off 4 bases at V and 2 bases at J, with 12 bases between the two ends. This CDR3 spans 15 amino acids. The germline V gene encodes CDR1 MRHNA and CDR2 SNTAGT. The CDR3 DNA reads as TGTGCCAGCAGTGTAAACCTCCGGCCCTACAATGAGCAGTTCTTC. It is translated as CASSVNLRPYNEQFF.